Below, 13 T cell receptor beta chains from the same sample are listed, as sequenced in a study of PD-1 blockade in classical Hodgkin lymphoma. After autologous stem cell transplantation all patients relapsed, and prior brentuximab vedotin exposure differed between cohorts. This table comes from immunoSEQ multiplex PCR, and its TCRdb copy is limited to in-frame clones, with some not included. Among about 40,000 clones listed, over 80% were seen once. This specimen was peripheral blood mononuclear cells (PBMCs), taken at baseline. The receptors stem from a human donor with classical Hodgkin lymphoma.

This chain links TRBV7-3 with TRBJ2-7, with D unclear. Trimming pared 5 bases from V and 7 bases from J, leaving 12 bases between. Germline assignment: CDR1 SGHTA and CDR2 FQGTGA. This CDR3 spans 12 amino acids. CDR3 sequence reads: CASSNHPREQYF. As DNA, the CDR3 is TGTGCCAGCAGCAACCACCCCAGGGAGCAGTACTTC.

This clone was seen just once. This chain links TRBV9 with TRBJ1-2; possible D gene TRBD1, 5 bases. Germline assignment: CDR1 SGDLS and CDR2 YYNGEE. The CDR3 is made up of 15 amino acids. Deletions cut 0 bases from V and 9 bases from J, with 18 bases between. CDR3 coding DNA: TGTGCCAGCAGCGTAGACAGGACGAGTGGAAGGAGCTACACCTTC. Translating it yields CASSVDRTSGRSYTF.

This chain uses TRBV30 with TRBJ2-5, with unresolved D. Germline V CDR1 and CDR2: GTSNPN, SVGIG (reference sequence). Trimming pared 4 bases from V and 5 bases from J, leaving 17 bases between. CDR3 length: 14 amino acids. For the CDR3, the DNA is TGTGCCTGGACCCTCAGGAATTTTTCGGAGACCCAGTACTTC. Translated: CAWTLRNFSETQYF.

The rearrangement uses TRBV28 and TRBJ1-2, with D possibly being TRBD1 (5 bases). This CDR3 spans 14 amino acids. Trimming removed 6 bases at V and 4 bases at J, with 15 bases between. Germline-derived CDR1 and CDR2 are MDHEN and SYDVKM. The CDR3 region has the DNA TGTGCCAGCAGATCTCACAGGAGCGGCTATGGCTACACCTTC. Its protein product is CASRSHRSGYGYTF.

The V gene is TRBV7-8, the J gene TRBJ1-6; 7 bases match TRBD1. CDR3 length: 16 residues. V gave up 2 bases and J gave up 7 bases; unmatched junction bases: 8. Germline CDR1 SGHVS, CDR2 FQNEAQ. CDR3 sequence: CASSLSVGTVNSPLHF. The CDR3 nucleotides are TGTGCCAGCAGCTTATCGGTCGGGACAGTGAATTCACCCCTCCACTTT.

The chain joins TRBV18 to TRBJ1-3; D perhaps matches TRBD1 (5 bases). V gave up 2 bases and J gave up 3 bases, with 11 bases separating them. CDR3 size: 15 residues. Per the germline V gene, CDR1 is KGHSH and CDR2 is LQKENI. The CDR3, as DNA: TGTGCCAGCTCACCAGTCGAGGGGATTGGAAACACCATATATTTT. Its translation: CASSPVEGIGNTIYF.

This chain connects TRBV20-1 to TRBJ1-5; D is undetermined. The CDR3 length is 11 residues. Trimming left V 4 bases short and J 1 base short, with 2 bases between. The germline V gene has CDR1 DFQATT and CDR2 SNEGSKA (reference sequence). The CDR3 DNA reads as TGCAGTGCTAAGAGCAATCAGCCCCAGCATTTT. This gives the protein CSAKSNQPQHF.

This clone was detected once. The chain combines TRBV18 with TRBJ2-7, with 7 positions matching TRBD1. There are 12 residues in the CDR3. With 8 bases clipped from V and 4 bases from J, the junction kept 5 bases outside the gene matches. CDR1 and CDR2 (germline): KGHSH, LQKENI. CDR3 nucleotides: TGTGCCAGCGCGACAGGGAAGTACGAGCAGTACTTC. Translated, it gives CASATGKYEQYF.

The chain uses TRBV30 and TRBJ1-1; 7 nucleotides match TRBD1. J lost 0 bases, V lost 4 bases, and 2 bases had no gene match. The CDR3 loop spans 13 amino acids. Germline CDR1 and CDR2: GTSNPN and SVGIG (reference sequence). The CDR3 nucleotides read TGTGCCTGGAACAGGGGATTGAACACTGAAGCTTTCTTT. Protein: CAWNRGLNTEAFF.

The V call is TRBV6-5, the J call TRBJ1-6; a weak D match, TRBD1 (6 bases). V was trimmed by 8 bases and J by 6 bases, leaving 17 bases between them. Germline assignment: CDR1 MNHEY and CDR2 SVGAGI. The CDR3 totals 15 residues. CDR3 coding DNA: TGTGCCAGCTCATGGGGCGGACAGCGTAATTCACCCCTCCACTTT. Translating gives CASSWGGQRNSPLHF.

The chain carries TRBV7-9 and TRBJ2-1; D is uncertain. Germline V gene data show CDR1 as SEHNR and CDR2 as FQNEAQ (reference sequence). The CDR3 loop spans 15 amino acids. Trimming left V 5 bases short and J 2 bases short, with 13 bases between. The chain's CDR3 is CASSPYAPTYNEQFF. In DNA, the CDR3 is TGTGCCAGCAGCCCCTATGCCCCGACCTACAATGAGCAGTTCTTC.

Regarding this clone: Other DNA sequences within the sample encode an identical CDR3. The CDR3 DNA is TGTGCCAGCAGGACAGGGGCCGGGGAGCTGTTTTTT. Translation gives CASRTGAGELFF. The chain links TRBV9 to TRBJ2-2; 8 positions match TRBD1. V lost 5 bases to trimming and J lost 6 bases; unmatched junction nucleotides: 0. The CDR3 has 12 residues. The germline V gene encodes CDR1 SGDLS and CDR2 YYNGEE. The complete variable domain, with remaining parts taken from reference TRBV9 and TRBJ2-2, reads DSGVTQTPKHLITATGQRVTLRCSPRSGDLSVYWYQQSLDQGLQFLIQYYNGEERAKGNILERFSAQQFPDLHSELNLSSLELGDSALYFCASRTGAGELFFGEGSRLTVL.

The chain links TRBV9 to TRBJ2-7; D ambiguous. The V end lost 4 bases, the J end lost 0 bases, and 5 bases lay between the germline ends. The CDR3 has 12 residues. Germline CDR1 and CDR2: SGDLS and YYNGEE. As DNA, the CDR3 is TGTGCCAGCAGCTCCGACTCCTACGAGCAGTACTTC. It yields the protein CASSSDSYEQYF.